This is a list of T cell receptor beta chains from one sample in a study of blood T cell repertoires in COVID-19. TCRdb's copy holds only in-frame clones and misses some; the assay was immunoSEQ multiplex PCR. The data contain about 140,000 clones, around 89% of them singletons. Sequenced input: peripheral blood. The source of these receptors is a human donor with COVID-19, enrolled during active disease. The donor label of this sample is uncertain. Both conserved end residues are part of each CDR3. The D gene is left open where the match is weak. Size is stated for part of the rows, as once, few or many counts, or as a class when the clone is expanded.

size: few
D: NA
J: TRBJ1-2
V: TRBV19
DNA: TGTGCCAGTAGTGGAGGCAGGCTTTTTTATGGCTACACCTTC
CDR3: CASSGGRLFYGYTF

size: few
D: NA
J: TRBJ1-5
V: TRBV10-1
DNA: TGCGCCAGCAGACCCGGGGGGGCGGGGAATCAGCCCCAGCATTTT
CDR3: CASRPGGAGNQPQHF

size: NA
D: TRBD2
J: TRBJ2-1
V: TRBV4-1
DNA: TGCGCCAGCAGCCAAGGGGTTGCTAGGCATATAGCGGGAGACAATGAGCAGTTCTTC
CDR3: CASSQGVARHIAGDNEQFF

size: NA
D: TRBD2
J: TRBJ2-5
V: TRBV7-2
DNA: TGTGCCAGCAGCCAAGGAGCGGGAGGCCCGAATTTTCAAGAGACCCAGTACTTC
CDR3: CASSQGAGGPNFQETQYF

size: NA
D: NA
J: TRBJ1-2
V: TRBV28
DNA: TGTGCCAGCAGTATTGGGGGCGTTTATTATGGCTACACCTTC
CDR3: CASSIGGVYYGYTF

size: NA
D: NA
J: TRBJ2-5
V: TRBV4-1
DNA: TGCGCCAGCAGCCGAACGGGCCGAAGGGGAGAGACCCAGTACTTC
CDR3: CASSRTGRRGETQYF

size: NA
D: TRBD1
J: TRBJ1-4
V: TRBV5-4
DNA: TGTGCCAGCAGTCCGTCTACAGGGGATCTTAATGAAAAACTGTTTTTT
CDR3: CASSPSTGDLNEKLFF

size: few
D: TRBD1
J: TRBJ2-1
V: TRBV30
DNA: TGTGCCTGGAGGCTCCGGGACAGGAACTACAATGAGCAGTTCTTC
CDR3: CAWRLRDRNYNEQFF

size: few
D: NA
J: TRBJ1-6
V: TRBV13
DNA: TGTGCCAGCAGCTTAGGGGGGAGTTATAATTCACCCCTCCACTTT
CDR3: CASSLGGSYNSPLHF

size: NA
D: NA
J: TRBJ2-2
V: TRBV14
DNA: TGTGCCAGCAGCCAAGACCCGTTACCTAGGGGGACCGGGGAGCTGTTTTTT
CDR3: CASSQDPLPRGTGELFF

size: NA
D: NA
J: TRBJ1-6
V: TRBV11-2
DNA: TGTGCCAGCAGAACAGAGGGTCCGAGCCTCCACTTT
CDR3: CASRTEGPSLHF

size: NA
D: TRBD1
J: TRBJ2-3
V: TRBV2
DNA: TGTGCCAGCACCGGACAGGGAGATACGCAGTATTTT
CDR3: CASTGQGDTQYF

size: NA
D: TRBD1
J: TRBJ1-2
V: TRBV9
DNA: TGTGCCAGCAAGGGGACAGGCGACACCTATGGCTACACCTTC
CDR3: CASKGTGDTYGYTF

size: NA
D: TRBD2
J: TRBJ2-7
V: TRBV13
DNA: TGTGCCAGCAGCCTAAGACTAGCGGGAGCCTACGAGCAGTACTTC
CDR3: CASSLRLAGAYEQYF

size: NA
D: NA
J: TRBJ1-5
V: TRBV7-9
DNA: TGTGCCAGCAGCCTCCGGGACACTCAGCCCCAGCATTTT
CDR3: CASSLRDTQPQHF

size: NA
D: TRBD2
J: TRBJ2-1
V: TRBV3-1/TRBV3-2
DNA: TGTGCCAGCAGCCGACGGGTAGCGGGGGTCGCCTCGGGATACAATGAGCAGTTCTTC
CDR3: CASSRRVAGVASGYNEQFF

size: few
D: NA
J: TRBJ2-1
V: TRBV12-5
DNA: TGTGCTAGTGCGCAGCGGAGCTACAATGAGCAGTTCTTC
CDR3: CASAQRSYNEQFF